This T cell receptor (beta chain) was sequenced for a study of T cell changes during pregnancy in multiple sclerosis. Sequencing was performed with immunoSEQ multiplex PCR; in TCRdb, only in-frame clones are kept and a portion is missing. The data show tens of thousands of clones, roughly 90% seen once. This CDR3 comprises 15 residues. V was trimmed by 1 base and J by 0 bases, leaving 10 bases between them. The germline CDR1 and CDR2 sequences are SGHNT and YYREEE (reference sequence). Material: CD8+ T cells from peripheral blood mononuclear cells, obtained before pregnancy. J is TRBJ1-1 and V is TRBV5-4; D gene ambiguous. This receptor was identified in a female donor with multiple sclerosis, enrolled in a pregnancy study. The DNA for the CDR3 is TGTGCCAGCAGCTTGAGCCCTAGCATGAACACTGAAGCTTTCTTT. Encoded protein: CASSLSPSMNTEAFF.